The next 30 T cell receptor beta chains were all read from a single sample in a study of blood T cell repertoires in COVID-19. Sequencing was performed with immunoSEQ multiplex PCR; in TCRdb, only in-frame clones are kept and a portion is missing. Here the sample spans fewer than 130,000 clones, approximately 62% being singletons. The sample was peripheral blood. Source of these receptors: an elderly man with acute or convalescent COVID-19.

The genes are TRBV3-1 (or the pseudogene TRBV3-2) and TRBJ2-1; 10 bases map to TRBD1. The V gene end was trimmed by 7 bases and the J gene end by 4 bases; junction bases not matched to a gene: 7. CDR1 is LGHDT and CDR2 is YNNKEL in the germline V gene (reference sequence). The CDR3 runs to 15 residues. CDR3 residues: CASTPDRGQYNEQFF. CDR3 nucleotide sequence: TGTGCCAGCACCCCCGACAGGGGGCAATACAATGAGCAGTTCTTC.

The chain carries TRBV25-1 and TRBJ2-2; 10 bases map to TRBD2. Germline V lookup: CDR1 MGHDK, CDR2 SYGVNS. The CDR3 contains 14 residues. With V trimmed by 8 bases and J by 4 bases, 4 bases remained unmatched. The chain's CDR3 is CASRLAGGTGELFF. The DNA for the CDR3 is TGTGCCAGCCGTTTAGCGGGAGGCACCGGGGAGCTGTTTTTT.

The V and J genes are TRBV25-1 and TRBJ2-1; 10 nucleotides align to TRBD2. V was pared by 4 bases and J by 6 bases, with 6 bases of the junction left unmatched. Germline values: CDR1 MGHDK, CDR2 SYGVNS. The CDR3 runs 15 residues. The CDR3 DNA follows: TGTGCCAGCAGTGGGTTAGGGACTAGCGTCAATGAGCAGTTCTTC. Encoded protein: CASSGLGTSVNEQFF. The full variable domain, with the rest looked up from reference TRBV25-1 and TRBJ2-1, is EADIYQTPRYLVIGTGKKITLECSQTMGHDKMYWYQQDPGMELHLIHYSYGVNSTEKGDLSSESTVSRIRTEHFPLTLESARPSHTSQYLCASSGLGTSVNEQFFGPGTRLTVL.

The rearrangement links TRBV5-6 to TRBJ1-5, with D unclear. V was cut by 0 bases and J by 3 bases, with 10 bases left in between. The CDR3 runs to 15 residues. Germline V gene sequence: CDR1 SGHDT, CDR2 YYEEEE. The CDR3 DNA reads as TGTGCCAGCAGCTTGGCTGGAGGGAACAATCAGCCCCAGCATTTT. Translated: CASSLAGGNNQPQHF.

This chain joins TRBV5-4 and TRBJ2-5; 11 bases are shared with TRBD2. The CDR3 length is 17 residues. CDR1 and CDR2 from the germline V gene are SGHNT and YYREEE (reference sequence). The trim removed 1 base at V and 5 bases at J, leaving 10 bases unmatched. The CDR3 sequence: CASSLSLAGGPGETQYF. CDR3 sequence (DNA): TGTGCCAGCAGCTTGTCTTTAGCGGGAGGGCCAGGGGAGACCCAGTACTTC.

The CDR3 region has the DNA TGTGCCAGCTCAACATTCGGGACAGGTTCTGGAAACACCATATATTTT. Its translation is CASSTFGTGSGNTIYF. The chain carries TRBV18 and TRBJ1-3; TRBD1 matches at 8 bases. CDR1 is KGHSH, CDR2 LQKENI, per germline. This CDR3 comprises 16 residues. Trimming removed 5 bases from V and 1 base from J; junction bases left unmatched: 7.

The chain has TRBV5-6 and TRBJ2-1, with D maybe TRBD2 (6 bases). From germline, CDR1 is SGHDT and CDR2 YYEEEE. CDR3 length: 18 residues. Deletions cut 3 bases from V and 8 bases from J, with 27 bases between. CDR3 DNA: TGTGCCAGCAGCTCACCACACGTGAACGGGAGAAGCTTGTATGAGCAGTTCTTC. Protein: CASSSPHVNGRSLYEQFF.

The chain carries TRBV5-1 and TRBJ1-1; no definite D call. CDR3 size: 14 residues. Germline CDR1 reads SGHRS; CDR2 reads YFSETQ. Trimming cost V 0 bases and J 6 bases, with 12 bases left between them. Here the CDR3 DNA reads TGCGCCAGCAGCTTGGCCGACTTTACCGCTGAAGCTTTCTTT. Translating it yields CASSLADFTAEAFF. Filled out from reference TRBV5-1 and TRBJ1-1, the complete variable domain reads KAGVTQTPRYLIKTRGQQVTLSCSPISGHRSVSWYQQTPGQGLQFLFEYFSETQRNKGNFPGRFSGRQFSNSRSEMNVSTLELGDSALYLCASSLADFTAEAFFGQGTRLTVV.

The chain recombines TRBV28 with TRBJ1-5, with 10 bases aligning to TRBD1. The CDR3 contains 16 residues. Germline lookup yields CDR1 MDHEN and CDR2 SYDVKM. Trimming at V came to 5 bases and at J to 3 bases, leaving 7 bases not matched to a gene. DNA for the CDR3: TGTGCCAGCAGTCGACAGGGGGCGCATATCAATCAGCCCCAGCATTTT. This sequence encodes CASSRQGAHINQPQHF.

The chain links TRBV6-5 to TRBJ2-6; 10 bases map to TRBD2. Losses at the gene ends were 4 bases for V and 4 bases for J; bases not matched to a gene: 4. Germline V gives CDR1 MNHEY, CDR2 SVGAGI. The CDR3 totals 16 residues. As DNA, the CDR3 is TGTGCCAGCAGTTGGGTAGCGGGAGGCGGGGCCAACGTCCTGACTTTC. Its translation: CASSWVAGGGANVLTF.

There are many counts of this clone. J is TRBJ2-3 and V is TRBV28; 7 nucleotides agree with TRBD2. Per the germline V gene, CDR1 is MDHEN and CDR2 is SYDVKM. V shed 4 bases, J shed 5 bases, and the junction held 9 bases outside the gene matches. This CDR3 has 15 residues. The chain's CDR3 is CASSYVGGRRDTQYF. CDR3 sequence (DNA): TGTGCCAGCAGTTATGTGGGCGGGAGAAGAGATACGCAGTATTTT.

The gene calls are TRBV28 and TRBJ1-2, with no clear D. V gave up 2 bases and J gave up 5 bases, with 9 bases separating them. The CDR3 spans 13 residues. Germline V gene lookup returns CDR1 MDHEN and CDR2 SYDVKM. This CDR3 reads CASSLGGLYGYTF. The CDR3 DNA is TGTGCCAGCAGTTTAGGTGGCCTTTATGGCTACACCTTC.

This clone occurred a few times. This chain links TRBV9 with TRBJ2-1; D is uncertain. Germline assignment: CDR1 SGDLS and CDR2 YYNGEE. CDR3 length: 15 residues. V shed 2 bases and J shed 4 bases, with 13 bases lying between them. Here the CDR3 DNA reads TGTGCCAGCAGCGTGGCGTGGGCCCCTTACAATGAGCAGTTCTTC. This codes for CASSVAWAPYNEQFF. Based on the CDR3 plus reference TRBV9 and TRBJ2-1, the full variable domain is DSGVTQTPKHLITATGQRVTLRCSPRSGDLSVYWYQQSLDQGLQFLIQYYNGEERAKGNILERFSAQQFPDLHSELNLSSLELGDSALYFCASSVAWAPYNEQFFGPGTRLTVL.

This clone was seen only a few times. At the DNA level, this CDR3 is encoded by other sequences in the same sample as well. The V gene is TRBV30, the J gene TRBJ1-2, with D unclear. Trimming removed 0 bases at V and 4 bases at J, with 6 bases between. This CDR3 has 12 residues. Germline V gives CDR1 GTSNPN, CDR2 SVGIG (reference sequence). The CDR3 DNA reads as TGTGCCTGGAGTGTAGGCGGCTATGGCTACACCTTC. Its protein is CAWSVGGYGYTF.

The chain joins TRBV6-5 to TRBJ1-6; the match to TRBD1 covers 8 bases. The CDR3 totals 15 residues. The germline V gene has CDR1 MNHEY and CDR2 SVGAGI. The V and J ends lost 2 bases and 6 bases, in that order; junction bases with no gene match: 3. The CDR3 is CASSYGTGVNSPLHF. In DNA form, the CDR3 reads TGTGCCAGCAGTTACGGGACAGGAGTTAATTCACCCCTCCACTTT.

This clone was observed a few times. CDR3 sequence (DNA): TGTGCCAGCAGCCTGCGGGAGGGTGGTGAGACCCAGTACTTC. It specifies CASSLREGGETQYF. The chain is built from TRBV7-9 and TRBJ2-5, with 9 bases aligning to TRBD2. The CDR3 length is 14 residues. V lost 5 bases, J lost 5 bases, and 6 bases stayed unmatched. CDR1 SEHNR and CDR2 FQNEAQ come from the germline V gene (reference sequence).

The chain is built from TRBV9 and TRBJ2-1; 7 positions match TRBD2. The CDR3 is 13 residues long. Germline values: CDR1 SGDLS, CDR2 YYNGEE. V gave up 3 bases and J gave up 7 bases; unmatched junction bases: 4. The CDR3, as DNA: TGTGCCAGCAGCGCCGGGGGGACGAATGAGCAGTTCTTC. It is translated as CASSAGGTNEQFF.

This clone was counted many times. The gene calls are TRBV4-2 and TRBJ1-1, with 7 bases matching TRBD1. J lost 10 bases, V lost 1 base, and 9 bases had no gene match. CDR3 length equals 14 residues. CDR1 and CDR2 (germline): LGHNA, YNFKEQ. The chain's CDR3 is CASSQAQGTRLAFF. In DNA form, the CDR3 reads TGTGCCAGCAGCCAAGCACAGGGGACGAGACTAGCTTTCTTT.

The V gene is TRBV19, the J gene TRBJ2-1, with 9 bases fitting TRBD2. V trimming: 6 bases; J trimming: 4 bases; junction bases outside the gene matches: 7. The CDR3 consists of 15 residues. Germline CDR1 reads LNHDA; CDR2 reads SQIVND (reference sequence). CDR3 in amino acids: CASSYLAGVYNEQFF. In DNA, the CDR3 is TGTGCCAGTAGCTATTTAGCGGGAGTATACAATGAGCAGTTCTTC. The variable domain in full, completed from reference TRBV19 and TRBJ2-1, reads DGGITQSPKYLFRKEGQNVTLSCEQNLNHDAMYWYRQDPGQGLRLIYYSQIVNDFQKGDIAEGYSVSREKKESFPLTVTSAQKNPTAFYLCASSYLAGVYNEQFFGPGTRLTVL.

The V and J genes are TRBV7-2 and TRBJ2-3; TRBD1 matches 8 bases. Germline loops: CDR1 SGHTA, CDR2 FQGNSA. The CDR3 has 13 amino acids. V lost 5 bases to trimming and J lost 10 bases; unmatched junction nucleotides: 8. CDR3 in DNA: TGTGCCAGCAGCGGAAGACAGGGGATGGCGCAGTATTTT. Its translation: CASSGRQGMAQYF.

The chain recombines TRBV7-9 with TRBJ2-3, with TRBD1 matching 11 bases. The CDR3 has 15 residues. Trimming removed 3 bases from V and 6 bases from J; junction bases left unmatched: 5. Germline V gene data show CDR1 as SEHNR and CDR2 as FQNEAQ (reference sequence). CDR3 loop: CASSFGQGAGDTQYF. The CDR3 DNA follows: TGTGCCAGCAGCTTCGGACAGGGGGCCGGGGATACGCAGTATTTT.

J is TRBJ2-6 and V is TRBV11-2; 13 nucleotides line up with TRBD2. The CDR3 runs to 19 residues. With 5 bases clipped from V and 4 bases from J, the junction kept 11 bases outside the gene matches. Germline lookup yields CDR1 SGHAT and CDR2 FQNNGV. CDR3 DNA sequence: TGTGCCAGCAGCGCGGTACTACTAGCGGGAGGGCTCGGGGCCAACGTCCTGACTTTC. This encodes CASSAVLLAGGLGANVLTF.

This chain connects TRBV30 to TRBJ2-2, with D unclear. This CDR3 region has 12 residues. Germline loops: CDR1 GTSNPN, CDR2 SVGIG (reference sequence). V dropped 4 bases and J dropped 1 base, with 4 bases sitting between them. The CDR3, as DNA: TGTGCCTGGACCTGGAACACCGGGGAGCTGTTTTTT. It encodes CAWTWNTGELFF.

The chain recombines TRBV28 with TRBJ2-7; tentatively, D is TRBD2 (5 bases). The germline gives CDR1 MDHEN, CDR2 SYDVKM. The length of the CDR3 is 12 residues. Trimming shortened V by 6 bases and J by 3 bases, and 9 bases separated the two germline ends. DNA of the CDR3: TGTGCCAGCAGCCGGACTGGCTACGAGCAGTACTTC. The encoded protein is CASSRTGYEQYF. Combining the CDR3 with reference TRBV28 and TRBJ2-7 gives the whole variable domain DVKVTQSSRYLVKRTGEKVFLECVQDMDHENMFWYRQDPGLGLRLIYFSYDVKMKEKGDIPEGYSVSREKKERFSLILESASTNQTSMYLCASSRTGYEQYFGPGTRLTVT.

The rearrangement links TRBV28 to TRBJ1-5; a weak D match, TRBD1 (6 bases). This CDR3 spans 17 amino acids. V lost 4 bases and J lost 5, with 21 bases in between. Germline V gene data show CDR1 as MDHEN and CDR2 as SYDVKM. Here the CDR3 reads CASSYTYRQAIYQPQHF. CDR3 sequence (DNA): TGTGCCAGCAGTTACACCTACCGACAGGCCATATATCAGCCCCAGCATTTT.

This chain links TRBV24-1 with TRBJ2-3; 9 bases are shared with TRBD2. From germline, CDR1 is KGHDR and CDR2 SFDVKD. The CDR3 contains 15 residues. Germline trimming cut 5 bases from V and 1 base from J; bases unmatched to any gene: 3. CDR3 in amino acids: CATSVLAGGTDTQYF. The CDR3 DNA reads as TGTGCCACCAGTGTATTAGCGGGAGGCACAGATACGCAGTATTTT.

V gene TRBV7-9 combines with J gene TRBJ2-1; D gene uncertain. This CDR3 comprises 16 residues. From germline, CDR1 is SEHNR and CDR2 FQNEAQ (reference sequence). Deletions cut 1 base from V and 0 bases from J, with 10 bases between. This CDR3 is CASSLVAASSYNEQFF. The CDR3 DNA reads as TGTGCCAGCAGCTTAGTTGCGGCCTCCTCCTACAATGAGCAGTTCTTC.

The chain uses TRBV4-3 and TRBJ2-1, with a possible D match to TRBD1 (5 bases). Germline V lookup: CDR1 LGHNA, CDR2 YSLEER. V was cut by 1 base and J by 0 bases, with 13 bases left in between. The CDR3 totals 17 residues. The CDR3 protein is CASSQVPADTSYNEQFF. The CDR3 nucleotides are TGCGCCAGCAGCCAAGTCCCCGCGGACACCTCCTACAATGAGCAGTTCTTC.

This clone was recorded a few times. The rearrangement uses TRBV19 and TRBJ1-6; D remains ambiguous. Per germline, CDR1 LNHDA and CDR2 SQIVND (reference sequence). There are 13 residues in the CDR3. V lost 8 bases, J lost 7 bases, and 12 bases lay in between. The CDR3 nucleotides read TGTGCCAGTGCTACTGACGGGAATTCACCCCTCCACTTT. Amino acids: CASATDGNSPLHF.

The V call is TRBV27, the J call TRBJ2-7; no reliable D call. From germline, CDR1 is MNHEY and CDR2 SMNVEV (reference sequence). V was clipped by 3 bases and J by 3 bases, with 9 bases between them. The CDR3 has 13 amino acids. In DNA form, the CDR3 reads TGTGCCAGCAGTTTGGCCTTTTACTACGAGCAGTACTTC. Protein sequence: CASSLAFYYEQYF.